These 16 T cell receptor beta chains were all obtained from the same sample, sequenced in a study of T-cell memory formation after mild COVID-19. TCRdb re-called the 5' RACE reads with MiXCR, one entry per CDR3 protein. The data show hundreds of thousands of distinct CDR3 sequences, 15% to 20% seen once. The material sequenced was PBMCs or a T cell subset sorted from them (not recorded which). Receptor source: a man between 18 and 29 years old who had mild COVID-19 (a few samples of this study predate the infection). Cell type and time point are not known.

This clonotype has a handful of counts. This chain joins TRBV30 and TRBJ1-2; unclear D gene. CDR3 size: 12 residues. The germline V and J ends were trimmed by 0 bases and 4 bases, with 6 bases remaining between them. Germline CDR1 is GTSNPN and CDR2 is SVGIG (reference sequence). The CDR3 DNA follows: TGTGCCTGGAGTGTTGGACTCTATGGCTACACCTTC. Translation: CAWSVGLYGYTF.

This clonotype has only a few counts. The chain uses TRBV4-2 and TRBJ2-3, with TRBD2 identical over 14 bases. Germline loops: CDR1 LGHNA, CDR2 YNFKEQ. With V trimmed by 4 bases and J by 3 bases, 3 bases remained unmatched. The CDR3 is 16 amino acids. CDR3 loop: CASSPRTSGGTDTQYF. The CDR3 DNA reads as TGTGCCAGCAGCCCTCGGACTAGCGGGGGGACAGATACGCAGTATTTT.

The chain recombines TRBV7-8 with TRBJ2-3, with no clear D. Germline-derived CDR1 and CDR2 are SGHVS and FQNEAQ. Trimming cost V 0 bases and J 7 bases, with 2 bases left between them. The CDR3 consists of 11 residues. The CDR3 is CASSLAHTQYF. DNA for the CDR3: TGTGCCAGCAGCTTAGCCCATACGCAGTATTTT.

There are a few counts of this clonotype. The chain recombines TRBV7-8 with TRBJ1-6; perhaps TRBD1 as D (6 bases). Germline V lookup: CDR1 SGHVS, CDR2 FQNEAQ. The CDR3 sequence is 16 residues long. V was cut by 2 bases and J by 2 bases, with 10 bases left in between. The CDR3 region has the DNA TGTGCCAGCAGCTTATACAGGGACCCCTATAATTCACCCCTCCACTTT. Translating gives CASSLYRDPYNSPLHF.

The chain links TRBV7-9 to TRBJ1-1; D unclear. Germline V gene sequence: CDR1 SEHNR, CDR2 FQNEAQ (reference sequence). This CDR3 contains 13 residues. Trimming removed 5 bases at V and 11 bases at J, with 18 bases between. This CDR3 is CASSHGLPREAFF. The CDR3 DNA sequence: TGTGCCAGCAGCCACGGACTCCCTAGGGAGGCTTTCTTT.

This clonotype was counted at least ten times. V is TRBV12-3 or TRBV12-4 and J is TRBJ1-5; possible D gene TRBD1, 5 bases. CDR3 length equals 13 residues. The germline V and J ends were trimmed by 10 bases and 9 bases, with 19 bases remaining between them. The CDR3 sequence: CATQAGRFGPQHF. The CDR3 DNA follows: TGTGCCACCCAGGCGGGGCGGTTCGGGCCCCAGCATTTT.

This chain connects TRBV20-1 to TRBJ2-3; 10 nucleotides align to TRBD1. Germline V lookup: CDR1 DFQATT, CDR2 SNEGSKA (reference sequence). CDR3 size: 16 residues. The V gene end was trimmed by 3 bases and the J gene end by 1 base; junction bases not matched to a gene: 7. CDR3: CSARSRDRGRTDTQYF. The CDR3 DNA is TGCAGTGCTAGGTCGCGGGACAGGGGTCGCACAGATACGCAGTATTTT.

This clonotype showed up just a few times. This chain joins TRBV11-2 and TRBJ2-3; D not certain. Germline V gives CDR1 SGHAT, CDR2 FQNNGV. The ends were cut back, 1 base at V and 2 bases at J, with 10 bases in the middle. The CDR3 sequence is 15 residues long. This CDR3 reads CASSLGRTYTDTQYF. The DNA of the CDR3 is TGTGCCAGCAGCTTAGGCCGGACCTACACAGATACGCAGTATTTT.

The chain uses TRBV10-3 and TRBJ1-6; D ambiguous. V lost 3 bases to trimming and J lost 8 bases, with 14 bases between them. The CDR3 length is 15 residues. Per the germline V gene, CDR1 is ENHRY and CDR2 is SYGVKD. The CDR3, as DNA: TGTGCCATCAGTGACTGGGAACGGGAGGATTCACCCCTCCACTTT. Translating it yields CAISDWEREDSPLHF.

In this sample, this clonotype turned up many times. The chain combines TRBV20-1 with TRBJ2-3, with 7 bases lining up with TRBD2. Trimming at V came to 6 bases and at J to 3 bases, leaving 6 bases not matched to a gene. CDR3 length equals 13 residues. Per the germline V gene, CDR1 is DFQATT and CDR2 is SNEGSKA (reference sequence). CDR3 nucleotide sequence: TGCAGTGCCGAGCGGGGAGCTACAGATACGCAGTATTTT. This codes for CSAERGATDTQYF.

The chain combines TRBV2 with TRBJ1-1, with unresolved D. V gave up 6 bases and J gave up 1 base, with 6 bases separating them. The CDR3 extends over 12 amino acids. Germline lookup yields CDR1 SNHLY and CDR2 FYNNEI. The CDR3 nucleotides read TGTGCCAGCAGGGTTGGGAACACTGAAGCTTTCTTT. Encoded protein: CASRVGNTEAFF.

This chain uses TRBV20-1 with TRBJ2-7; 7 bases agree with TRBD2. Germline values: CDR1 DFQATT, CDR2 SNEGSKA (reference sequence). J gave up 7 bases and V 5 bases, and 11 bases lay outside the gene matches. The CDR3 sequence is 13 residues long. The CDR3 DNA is TGCAGTGCTCCAAAACCGACTAGCTGGGAGCAGTACTTC. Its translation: CSAPKPTSWEQYF.

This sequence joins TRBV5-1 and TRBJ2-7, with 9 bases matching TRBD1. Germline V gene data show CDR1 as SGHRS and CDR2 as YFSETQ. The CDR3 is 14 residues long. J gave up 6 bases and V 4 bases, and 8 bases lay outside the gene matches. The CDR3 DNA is TGCGCCAGCAGCCCTCCGGGACAGGGTTTCGAGCAGTACTTC. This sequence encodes CASSPPGQGFEQYF.

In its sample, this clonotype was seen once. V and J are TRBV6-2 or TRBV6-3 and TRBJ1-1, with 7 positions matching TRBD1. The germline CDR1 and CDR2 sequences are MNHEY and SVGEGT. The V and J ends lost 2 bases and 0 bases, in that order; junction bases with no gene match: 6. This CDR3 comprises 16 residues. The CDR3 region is CASSYPTGRVNTEAFF. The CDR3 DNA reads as TGTGCCAGCAGTTACCCGACAGGGAGGGTGAACACTGAAGCTTTCTTT.

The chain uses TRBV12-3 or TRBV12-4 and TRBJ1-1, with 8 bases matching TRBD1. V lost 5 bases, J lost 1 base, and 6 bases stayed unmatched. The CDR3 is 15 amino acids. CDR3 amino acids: CASSPTGGGNTEAFF. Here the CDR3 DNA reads TGTGCCAGCAGTCCTACAGGGGGGGGGAACACTGAAGCTTTCTTT.

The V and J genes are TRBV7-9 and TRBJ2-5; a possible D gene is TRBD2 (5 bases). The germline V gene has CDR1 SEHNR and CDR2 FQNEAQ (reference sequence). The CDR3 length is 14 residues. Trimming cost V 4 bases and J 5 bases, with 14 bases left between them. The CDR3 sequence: CASSSSLGRETQYF. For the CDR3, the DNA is TGTGCCAGCAGCTCCTCACTAGGTCGGGAGACCCAGTACTTC.